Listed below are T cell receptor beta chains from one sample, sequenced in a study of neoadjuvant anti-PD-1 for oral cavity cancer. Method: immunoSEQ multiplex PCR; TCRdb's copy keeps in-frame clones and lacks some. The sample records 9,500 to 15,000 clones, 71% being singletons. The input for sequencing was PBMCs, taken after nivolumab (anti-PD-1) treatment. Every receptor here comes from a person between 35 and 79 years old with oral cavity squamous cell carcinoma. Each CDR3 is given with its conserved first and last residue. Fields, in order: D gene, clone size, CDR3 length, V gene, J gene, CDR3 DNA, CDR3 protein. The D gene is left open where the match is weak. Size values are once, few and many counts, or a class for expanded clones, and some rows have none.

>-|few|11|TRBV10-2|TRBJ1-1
TGCGCCAGCGGAGGGGGGACTGAAGCTTTCTTT
CASGGGTEAFF
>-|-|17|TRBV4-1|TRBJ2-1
TGCGCCAGCAGCCAAGATGGTTCCCTAGCTTCCTACAATGAGCAGTTCTTC
CASSQDGSLASYNEQFF
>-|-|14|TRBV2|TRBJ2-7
TGTGCCAGCAGTGAAGATACAGGGACCTACGAGCAGTACTTC
CASSEDTGTYEQYF
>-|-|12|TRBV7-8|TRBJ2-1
TGTGCCAGCAGCTTATCCTACATGGATGGCGTCTTC
CASSLSYMDGVF
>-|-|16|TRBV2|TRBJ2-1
TGTGCCAGCATTTATGGAGCGAACCCCCGGAAAAATGAGCAGTTCTTC
CASIYGANPRKNEQFF
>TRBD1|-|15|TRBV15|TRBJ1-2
TGTGCCACCAGCAGCGGCGGGAGGGGGCTGGAAGGCTACACCTTC
CATSSGGRGLEGYTF
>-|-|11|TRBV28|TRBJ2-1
TGTGCCAGCAGTGGAGCTATTGAGCAGTTCTTC
CASSGAIEQFF
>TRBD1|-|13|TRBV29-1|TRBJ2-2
TGCAGCGTGGGACAGCCGAACACCGGGGAGCTGTTTTTT
CSVGQPNTGELFF
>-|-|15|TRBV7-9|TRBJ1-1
TGTGCCAGCAGCTTAACACAGGGAGGATATGGTGAAGCTTTCTTT
CASSLTQGGYGEAFF
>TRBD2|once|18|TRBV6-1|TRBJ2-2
TGTGCCAGCAGTGAATTCCTAGCGGGAGCCTCCTCGACCGGGGAGCTGTTTTTT
CASSEFLAGASSTGELFF
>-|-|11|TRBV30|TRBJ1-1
TGTGCCTGGAGTGTGACGATGGAAGCTTTCTTT
CAWSVTMEAFF
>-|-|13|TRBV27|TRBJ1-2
TGTGCCAGCAGTTGGTCCGTCTGGAATGACTACACCTTC
CASSWSVWNDYTF